The present entry profiles one T cell receptor (beta chain) with its context. This clonotype was recorded at least ten times. Its antigen remains unidentified. No base qualities exist here, and no much larger clone lies one base off it. TCR beta CDR3 regions were amplified from RNA transcripts. For the first round of RT-PCR on the TCR CDR3, the HTBI primer set was used together with the Qiagen OneStep RT-PCR kit. A second multiplex PCR round built the libraries, followed by size selection and purification. Libraries were sequenced paired-end with 100 bp reads on an Illumina HiSeq2000. In the authors' own workflow: Raw data were processed with SOAPnuke, discarding reads with adapters, uncalled bases, mean Phred below 15, or no exact constant-primer or identifier match. COPE v1.2.5 was used to merge the high-quality paired reads, and each unique nucleotide sequence was defined as a clonotype. MiTCR v1.1 was used to align clonotypes to the IMGT TRBV, TRBD and TRBJ reference segments. The analysis was restricted to V-J combinations with a frequency above 0.0001, which together covered around 99% of the repertoires. The TCS score was defined as the ratio of F50 (clonal expansion) to E x V (chaos), calculated using BLOSUM62-based TCRdist between CDR3 peptides within each V-J. Welch's t-statistics and random forest reduced 500 to 550 V-J features to roughly 13, which were used in a naive Bayes classifier (R e1071). The raw public data were reprocessed by TCRdb itself: fastp quality trimming at Q25, MiXCR clonotype calling, in-frame beta chains only. Rows with a matching CDR3 protein are joined into one entry that keeps the most common DNA and genes. The authors' filters were not applied to this entry. This sample gives 300,000 to 500,000 distinct CDR3 sequences in total; more than 12% of them show up just once. Together, the top ten hold around 28% of the sample.

The sample belongs to a study of T cells in Graves' hyperthyroidism and ophthalmopathy (dated by TCRdb to the late 2010s). Background for the entire study: Peripheral blood was collected at initial diagnosis, before any treatment. TCR V-J signatures able to tell the groups apart were searched for in a discovery cohort of 100 patients, of whom fewer than 45 had Graves' ophthalmopathy and about 60 had stable Graves' hyperthyroidism. Whether ophthalmopathy could be predicted prospectively was tested in an independent validation cohort made up of about 18 hyperthyroidism patients plus 17 patients who later progressed to ophthalmopathy. The roughly 90 discovery patients were divided at random into training and test sets in a 7:3 ratio. Thyroid tissue and blood T-cell repertoires from six Graves' hyperthyroidism patients were also compared in the study. Once sampling was done, hyperthyroidism patients were given methimazole at a starting dose of 30 mg daily, whereas ophthalmopathy patients were given high-dose intravenous methylprednisolone. TCR Vbeta CDR3 sequencing of 130 to 150 peripheral blood samples (43 ophthalmopathy, about 80 hyperthyroidism and approximately 17 progressor patients) is reported in the paper. Summary of the overall study and its limitations: In validation, progression to ophthalmopathy was predicted by the model with roughly 71% sensitivity and 72% to 80% specificity, a median of about 6 months before onset. A 13 V-J signature model separated ophthalmopathy from stable hyperthyroidism, with 87.88% sensitivity and about 81% specificity in cross-validation and 80%/75% in testing. Sample size was not statistically predetermined, and blinding of investigators to group allocation was not performed. Most expanded thyroid clonotypes (frequency above 0.001) were also found in blood, which suggests that blood repertoires may mirror thyroid immune responses.

Moderately to severely active disease, a Clinical Activity Score of at least 3, a NOSPECS grade of at least 4, and a duration under 3 months were present in ophthalmopathy patients. Patients with uncontrolled infections, other autoimmune diseases, pregnancy or lactation were excluded. Diagnoses were established on the basis of clinical symptoms, serum thyroxine and TRAb, thyroid ultrasound, and orbital computed tomography. PBMCs were isolated from 7.5 to 10 ml of fresh peripheral blood by Ficoll-Paque density gradient centrifugation. Trizol reagent was used to extract total RNA, and RNA quality was then checked on an Agilent 2100 Bioanalyzer. Sequencing input: blood. This receptor was taken from a man aged 45-65 years with Graves' ophthalmopathy.

The bases are TGTGCCAGCAGCCAAAGACAGGGGATGGGGACTAATGAAAAACTGTTTTTT. Protein translation: CASSQRQGMGTNEKLFF. The chain links TRBV4-2 with TRBJ1-4, and TRBD1 matches 8 of the central bases. Germline trimming amounts to 2 bases on V and 2 bases on J, with 7 as the count of junction bases outside the gene matches. The CDR3 has 17 amino acids, counting the end cysteine and phenylalanine. Only CDR3 DNA is held: 51 bases, read in frame from base 1. Per the germline V gene, LGHNA is the CDR1 and YNFKEQ is the CDR2.